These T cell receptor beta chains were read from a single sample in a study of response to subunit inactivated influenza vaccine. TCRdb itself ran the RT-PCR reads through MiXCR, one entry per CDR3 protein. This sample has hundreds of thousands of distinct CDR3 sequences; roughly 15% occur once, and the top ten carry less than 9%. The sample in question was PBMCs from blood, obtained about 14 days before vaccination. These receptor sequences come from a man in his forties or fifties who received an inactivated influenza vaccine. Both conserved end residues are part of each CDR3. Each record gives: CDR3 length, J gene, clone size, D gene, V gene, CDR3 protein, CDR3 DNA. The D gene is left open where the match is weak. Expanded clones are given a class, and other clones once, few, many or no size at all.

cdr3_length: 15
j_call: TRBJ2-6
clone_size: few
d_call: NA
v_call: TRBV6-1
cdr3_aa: CASTSGVSGANVLTF
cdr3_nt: TGTGCCAGCACCTCGGGGGTCTCTGGGGCCAACGTCCTGACTTTC

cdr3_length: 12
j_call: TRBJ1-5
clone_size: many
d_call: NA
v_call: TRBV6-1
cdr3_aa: CASRDGTSPQHF
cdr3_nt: TGTGCCAGCAGGGACGGAACGTCGCCCCAGCATTTT

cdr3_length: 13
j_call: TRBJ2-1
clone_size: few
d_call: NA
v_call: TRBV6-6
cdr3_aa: CASNFVAYNEQFF
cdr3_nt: TGTGCCAGCAACTTTGTAGCTTACAATGAGCAGTTCTTC

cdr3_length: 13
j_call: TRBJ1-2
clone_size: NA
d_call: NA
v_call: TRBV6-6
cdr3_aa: CASTHGGLDGYTF
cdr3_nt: TGTGCCAGCACCCACGGGGGTCTGGATGGCTACACCTTC

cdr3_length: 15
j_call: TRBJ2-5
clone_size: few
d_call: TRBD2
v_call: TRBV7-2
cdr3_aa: CASSLSGVGGETQYF
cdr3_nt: TGTGCCAGCAGCTTAAGCGGGGTGGGTGGAGAGACCCAGTACTTC

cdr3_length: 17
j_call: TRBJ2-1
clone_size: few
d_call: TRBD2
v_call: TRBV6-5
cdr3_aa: CASSYGSGRAAWNEQFF
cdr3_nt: TGTGCCAGCAGTTACGGTAGCGGGAGGGCCGCTTGGAATGAGCAGTTCTTC

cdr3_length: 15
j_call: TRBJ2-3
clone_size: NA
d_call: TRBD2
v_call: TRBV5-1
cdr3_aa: CASSNRLALTDTQYF
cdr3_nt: TGCGCCAGCAGCAACCGACTAGCGCTCACAGATACGCAGTATTTT

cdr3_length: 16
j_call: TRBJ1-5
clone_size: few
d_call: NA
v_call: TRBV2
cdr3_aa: CASRTAGGGSNQPQHF
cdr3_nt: TGTGCCAGCAGGACCGCCGGGGGAGGTAGCAATCAGCCCCAGCATTTT

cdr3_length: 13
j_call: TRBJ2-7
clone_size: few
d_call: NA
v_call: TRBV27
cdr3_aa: CASSGTTAYEQYF
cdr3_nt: TGTGCCAGCAGCGGGACGACTGCCTACGAGCAGTACTTC

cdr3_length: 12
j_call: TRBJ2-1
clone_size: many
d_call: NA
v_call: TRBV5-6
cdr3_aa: CASSFRDNEQFF
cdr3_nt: TGTGCCAGCAGCTTCAGGGACAATGAGCAGTTCTTC

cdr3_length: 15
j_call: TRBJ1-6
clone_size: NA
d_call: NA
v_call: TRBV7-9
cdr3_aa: CASSPRGPNNSPLHF
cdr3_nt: TGTGCCAGCAGCCCAAGGGGTCCAAATAATTCACCCCTCCACTTT

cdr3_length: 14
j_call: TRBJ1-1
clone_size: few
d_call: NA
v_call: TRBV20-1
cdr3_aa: CSARTKDSNTEAFF
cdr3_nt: TGCAGTGCTAGAACGAAGGACTCAAACACTGAAGCTTTCTTT

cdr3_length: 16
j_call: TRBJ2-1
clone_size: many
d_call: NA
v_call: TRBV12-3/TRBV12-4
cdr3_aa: CASSLAGGGASNEQFF
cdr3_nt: TGTGCCAGCAGTTTGGCTGGTGGGGGGGCCTCCAATGAGCAGTTCTTC

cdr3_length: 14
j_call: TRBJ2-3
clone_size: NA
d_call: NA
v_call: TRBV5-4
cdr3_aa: CASSPKGSTDTQYF
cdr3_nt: TGTGCCAGCAGCCCTAAGGGCTCCACAGATACGCAGTATTTT

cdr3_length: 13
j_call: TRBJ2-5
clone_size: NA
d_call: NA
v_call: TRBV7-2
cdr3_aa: CASSGGRLRAQYF
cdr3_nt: TGTGCCAGCAGCGGGGGACGCCTCCGTGCCCAGTACTTC

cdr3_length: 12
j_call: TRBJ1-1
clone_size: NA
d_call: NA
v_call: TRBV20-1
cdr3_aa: CSASRGGTEAFF
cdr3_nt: TGCAGTGCCAGTCGGGGGGGCACTGAAGCTTTCTTT

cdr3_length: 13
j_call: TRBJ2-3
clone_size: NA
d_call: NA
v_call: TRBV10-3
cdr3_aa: CAISGTITDTQYF
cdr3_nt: TGTGCCATCAGTGGGACTATCACAGATACGCAGTATTTT